These T cell receptor beta chains were read from a single sample in a study of molecular identifiers for immune sequencing clone quantification. TCRdb used MiXCR to reprocess the PCR reads, holding one entry per CDR3 protein. The sample contains 100,000 or so distinct CDR3 sequences, roughly 21% of which appear only once. What was sequenced was naive CD8+ T cells from blood, with Jurkat cell RNA spiked in. Every receptor here comes from a human donor in good health. Some libraries in this study had Jurkat cell RNA spiked in. The CDR3 runs from the conserved cysteine through the conserved F or W.

V	J	length	CDR3
TRBV7-2	TRBJ2-7	15	CASSLDILYSYEQYF
TRBV19	TRBJ1-5	16	CASTSREPRLDQPQHF
TRBV14	TRBJ1-2	15	CASSQDPTGAGGYTF
TRBV28	TRBJ2-7	15	CASSSPSGPSLEQYF
TRBV7-8	TRBJ2-2	15	CASSYQTGVTGELFF
TRBV4-1	TRBJ2-6	18	CASSQWWTGDAGANVLTF
TRBV6-2/TRBV6-3	TRBJ1-5	18	CASSYLGQGAYSNQPQHF
TRBV10-2	TRBJ2-7	14	CASSERGPPYEQYF
TRBV27	TRBJ1-5	16	CASRSSTGGGNQPQHF
TRBV2	TRBJ2-1	18	CASSHIHDRGTRYNEQFF
TRBV30	TRBJ2-7	14	CAWSVGSGHDEQYF
TRBV7-6	TRBJ2-7	16	CASSLTFGGGSYEQYF
TRBV20-1	TRBJ2-3	12	CSAFAGEDTQYF
TRBV19	TRBJ1-1	12	CASGQPNTEAFF
TRBV11-2	TRBJ2-3	11	CASSLGTLLYF
TRBV5-5	TRBJ1-1	12	CASSLFNTEAFF
TRBV27	TRBJ2-6	15	CASSSSPPGANVLTF
TRBV4-3	TRBJ2-7	16	CASSQDRIGASYEQYF
TRBV6-2/TRBV6-3	TRBJ2-1	16	CASSGPGLANHNEQFF
TRBV7-9	TRBJ2-5	17	CASSRLAPGLPQETQYF
TRBV27	TRBJ2-2	13	CASSLRNTGELFF
TRBV18	TRBJ1-2	12	CASSRTGDGYTF
TRBV7-6	TRBJ2-5	14	CASSLSGNEETQYF
TRBV7-9	TRBJ2-5	17	CASSQGSGGPRQETQYF
TRBV7-9	TRBJ2-5	15	CASSLLASLQETQYF
TRBV6-2/TRBV6-3	TRBJ2-5	11	CASSYSKDQYF
TRBV19	TRBJ1-1	14	CASSIALLNTEAFF
TRBV7-9	TRBJ2-7	15	CASSSRTGGTYEQYF
TRBV7-9	TRBJ2-1	16	CASSPLTGQGSGEQVF
TRBV4-1	TRBJ2-1	13	CASSLSGSQEQFF
TRBV27	TRBJ2-3	17	CASSEVLAGGPADTQYF
TRBV4-1	TRBJ2-7	15	CASSQIPGGSYEQYF
TRBV5-1	TRBJ2-7	20	CASSSDLSGTDAKLSYEQYF
TRBV4-3	TRBJ2-7	15	CASSQSKFRTDGQYF
TRBV6-2/TRBV6-3	TRBJ2-1	11	CASSRSGEQFF
TRBV18	TRBJ2-1	12	CASSPGQVEQFF
TRBV19	TRBJ1-5	14	CASRAWGGDRPQHF
TRBV11-2	TRBJ2-1	16	CASSRGQGLPYNEQFF
TRBV5-4	TRBJ1-6	13	CASSTGTASPLHF
TRBV18	TRBJ1-4	17	CASSPAQQPATNEKLFF
TRBV4-1	TRBJ2-7	15	CASSQELQAFGEQYF
TRBV7-8	TRBJ2-5	14	CASTEWLNQETQYF
TRBV19	TRBJ2-3	15	CASIGTSGGPDTQYF
TRBV18	TRBJ2-7	15	CASSQSGGSAYEQYF
TRBV29-1	TRBJ2-7	14	CSVEGAESNYEQYF
TRBV10-3	TRBJ1-1	14	CAISGGEWDTEAFF
TRBV7-3	TRBJ1-1	14	CASSFSGGNTEAFF
TRBV28	TRBJ2-7	15	CASSLSAGGLYEQYF
TRBV6-2/TRBV6-3	TRBJ1-2	11	CASSFPDGYTF
TRBV27	TRBJ2-3	14	CASRLLAGVDTQYF
TRBV20-1	TRBJ2-3	15	CSATPDSPSGDTQYF
TRBV29-1	TRBJ2-2	14	CSVEGTGNTGELFF
TRBV7-9	TRBJ2-5	15	CASSSYRQGGETQYF
TRBV7-6	TRBJ2-5	12	CASSLVEETQYF
TRBV20-1	TRBJ1-1	16	CSARVAPPTANTEAFF
TRBV5-1	TRBJ2-7	16	CASSLERVTAGEEQYF
TRBV30	TRBJ2-7	13	CAWSVMSGGEQYF
TRBV27	TRBJ2-1	15	CASSPTLSGANEQFF
TRBV6-5	TRBJ2-1	19	CASSEGTSGGPSSYNEQFF
TRBV7-9	TRBJ2-2	17	CASSFTGGAGNTGELFF